The entry below describes one T cell receptor (beta chain). Its antigen remains unidentified. The data originate from a study of T cell responses to AZD1222 COVID-19 vaccine. Findings of the study overall: Mostly white British, mostly female donors; authors suggested clonal diversity may be underestimated.

Libraries were prepared by immunoSEQ multiplex PCR; TCRdb keeps only in-frame clonotypes and omits some of them. Of around 45,000 clones listed, around 77% are singletons. The CDR3 sequence is 18 residues long. The germline V gene has CDR1 MNHEY and CDR2 SMNVEV (reference sequence). V gave up 3 bases and J gave up 0 bases, with 18 bases separating them. This specimen consisted of peripheral blood, obtained 28 days after the second dose of the MenACWY control vaccine. This clonotype was obtained from an adult who received the MenACWY meningococcal vaccine as a control. J is TRBJ1-5 and V is TRBV27; possibly TRBD1 for D (6 bases). Written as DNA, the CDR3 is TGTGCCAGCAGTTTGAGGAGGGGGGGGAGGAATAGCAATCAGCCCCAGCATTTT. Its translation is CASSLRRGGRNSNQPQHF.